What follows is one TCR beta chain and its context. TCRdb's copy holds only in-frame clones and misses some; the assay was immunoSEQ multiplex PCR. The sample includes roughly 29,000 clones, roughly 90% seen only once; the top ten take approximately 3.6%. The data were obtained in a study of PD-1 blockade in classical Hodgkin lymphoma. Described time point: newly diagnosed, previously untreated cHL patient sample. Comparison used PBMCs from newly diagnosed, untreated classical Hodgkin lymphoma. The V and J ends lost 5 bases and 2 bases, in that order; junction bases with no gene match: 7. From germline, CDR1 is SGHRS and CDR2 YFSETQ. The CDR3 loop spans 14 amino acids.

The sample consisted of peripheral blood mononuclear cells (PBMCs). V gene TRBV5-1 combines with J gene TRBJ2-7; 7 positions agree with TRBD1. This TCR was recovered from a human donor with classical Hodgkin lymphoma. For the CDR3, the DNA is TGCGCCAGCAGGACCGGGACAGTGGCCTACGAGCAGTACTTC. Residues: CASRTGTVAYEQYF.